This is a list of T cell receptor beta chains from one sample in a study of blood T cell repertoires in COVID-19. TCRdb's table, derived via immunoSEQ multiplex PCR, lists solely in-frame clones and lacks some. The sample lists 340,000 or so clones; 80% to 90% were seen once. What was sequenced was PBMCs or T cells enriched from blood (not recorded which). The receptors come from a woman in her 40s with acute COVID-19. The CDR3 runs from the conserved cysteine through the conserved F or W. A D gene is named only where the DNA matches it firmly. The size field is filled for only some rows; it gives once, few, many or a size class.

v_call	cdr3_length	j_call	clone_size	d_call	cdr3_aa	cdr3_nt
TRBV7-3	14	TRBJ1-1	NA	TRBD1	CASSLYDRGPEAFF	TGTGCCAGCAGCTTGTATGACAGGGGCCCTGAAGCTTTCTTT
TRBV11-2	18	TRBJ2-1	NA	TRBD2	CASSLVPSGRAAYNEQFF	TGTGCCAGCAGCTTAGTACCAAGCGGGAGGGCCGCCTACAATGAGCAGTTCTTC
TRBV6-5	14	TRBJ2-7	NA	NA	CASRRRGQAYEQYF	TGTGCCAGCAGACGACGAGGGCAAGCCTACGAGCAGTACTTC
TRBV7-8	14	TRBJ1-2	NA	NA	CASSSRQEYYGYTF	TGTGCCAGCAGCTCCCGACAGGAGTACTATGGCTACACCTTC
TRBV27	15	TRBJ1-6	NA	NA	CASSLSYGGGSPLHF	TGTGCCAGCAGTTTATCGTACGGGGGGGGGTCACCCCTCCACTTT
TRBV4-2	16	TRBJ2-1	once	TRBD2	CASSQDRTSGLNEQFF	TGTGCCAGCAGCCAAGATCGGACTAGCGGGTTGAATGAGCAGTTCTTC
TRBV5-6	15	TRBJ2-1	NA	TRBD2	CASRSPSGKGNEQFF	TGTGCCAGCAGGTCTCCTAGCGGGAAGGGAAATGAGCAGTTCTTC
TRBV5-4	16	TRBJ2-2	NA	NA	CASSLEMVSGTGELFF	TGTGCCAGCAGCTTGGAGATGGTTTCGGGCACCGGGGAGCTGTTTTTT
TRBV4-2	18	TRBJ2-3	once	TRBD2	CASSQEQGAGGTMSTQYF	TGTGCCAGCAGCCAAGAGCAGGGAGCGGGCGGGACTATGAGTACGCAGTATTTT
TRBV18	17	TRBJ1-4	NA	TRBD1	CASSPYPTRQGDEKLFF	TGTGCCAGCTCACCCTACCCAACTCGACAGGGGGATGAAAAACTGTTTTTT
TRBV5-1	13	TRBJ1-3	NA	NA	CASSYDRTNTIYF	TGCGCCAGCAGCTATGACAGGACTAACACCATATATTTT
TRBV28	16	TRBJ2-1	NA	TRBD2	CASSQIGTSGNNEQFF	TGTGCCAGCAGTCAGATCGGGACTAGCGGGAACAATGAGCAGTTCTTC
TRBV5-1	14	TRBJ2-7	NA	TRBD1	CASSLRTGESEQYF	TGCGCCAGCAGCTTACGGACAGGGGAAAGCGAGCAGTACTTC
TRBV28	13	TRBJ1-1	NA	NA	CASIVDKNTEAFF	TGTGCCAGCATCGTGGACAAGAACACTGAAGCTTTCTTT
TRBV6-2/TRBV6-3	14	TRBJ1-2	NA	TRBD1	CASSYPPGQGGYTF	TGTGCCAGCAGTTATCCACCGGGACAGGGTGGCTACACCTTC
TRBV15	19	TRBJ2-1	NA	NA	CATSRDLVGSTGPYNEQFF	TGTGCCACCAGCAGAGACCTAGTCGGATCAACAGGGCCCTACAATGAGCAGTTCTTC
TRBV18	14	TRBJ2-7	NA	NA	CASSPSPTTNEQYF	TGTGCCAGCTCACCTAGCCCGACTACCAACGAGCAGTACTTC
TRBV19	15	TRBJ1-3	NA	NA	CASRPAPGAGNTIYF	TGTGCCAGTCGTCCGGCCCCGGGAGCTGGAAACACCATATATTTT
TRBV19	13	TRBJ2-2	NA	NA	CATEQGYGGELFF	TGTGCCACCGAACAGGGTTACGGCGGGGAGCTGTTTTTT
TRBV27	16	TRBJ2-7	NA	TRBD1	CASRGNPGQGKYEQYF	TGTGCCAGCAGGGGTAACCCGGGACAGGGGAAATACGAGCAGTACTTC
TRBV28	14	TRBJ2-5	NA	TRBD2	CASSLGTTAETQYF	TGTGCCAGCAGTTTGGGGACTACTGCAGAGACCCAGTACTTC
TRBV19	15	TRBJ2-7	NA	TRBD1	CASSIYSDRDDEQYF	TGTGCCAGTAGTATCTACTCGGACAGGGACGACGAGCAGTACTTC
TRBV4-1	18	TRBJ1-3	once	TRBD1	CASSLSGQGLISGNTIYF	TGCGCCAGCAGCCTTTCGGGACAGGGGTTGATCTCTGGAAACACCATATATTTT
TRBV10-2	13	TRBJ1-4	NA	NA	CASSRTGNEKLFF	TGCGCCAGCAGTAGGACGGGGAATGAAAAACTGTTTTTT
TRBV11-3	12	TRBJ1-1	NA	NA	CASSFGGTQAFF	TGTGCCAGCAGCTTCGGAGGCACCCAAGCTTTCTTT
TRBV19	15	TRBJ1-5	NA	TRBD1	CASSPWDRERQPQHF	TGTGCCAGTAGTCCATGGGACAGGGAAAGGCAGCCCCAGCATTTT
TRBV5-1	13	TRBJ1-1	NA	TRBD1	CASSAVQGNGAFF	TGCGCCAGCAGCGCGGTACAGGGGAACGGAGCTTTCTTT
TRBV9	16	TRBJ2-2	NA	TRBD2	CASHRESGRRAGELFF	TGTGCCAGCCATAGAGAAAGCGGGAGGAGAGCCGGGGAGCTGTTTTTT
TRBV7-6	17	TRBJ2-3	NA	TRBD2	CASSPTSGGRSTDTQYF	TGTGCCAGCAGCCCGACTAGCGGGGGGCGTAGCACAGATACGCAGTATTTT